The 14 T cell receptor beta chains below all came from one sample that was sequenced in a study of CD8+CD57+ T cells in acquired aplastic anemia. Profiling that covered TCR beta VDJ and CDR3 relied on genomic DNA as its template. TCRdb passed the reads through MiXCR, listing each CDR3 protein once. The table has about 160,000 distinct CDR3 sequences, 35% to 55% seen once; the top ten hold 0.85% to 1.3%. The sample consisted of sorted CD4+, CD8+, or CD8+CD57+ T cells (not recorded which) from PBMCs. These TCRs come from a human donor in good health.

The J gene is TRBJ2-2, the V gene TRBV6-1; D ambiguous. The ends were cut back, 0 bases at V and 2 bases at J, with 7 bases in the middle. Per germline, CDR1 MNHNS and CDR2 SASEGT. The CDR3 loop spans 15 amino acids. CDR3 DNA: TGTGCCAGCAGTGAAGCGCCCGGTAACACCGGGGAGCTGTTTTTT. Translated: CASSEAPGNTGELFF.

The rearrangement uses TRBV5-1 and TRBJ2-3; D call uncertain. Trimming left V 0 bases short and J 4 bases short, with 6 bases between. CDR1 is SGHRS and CDR2 is YFSETQ in the germline V gene. The CDR3 runs 13 residues. CDR3 nucleotide sequence: TGCGCCAGCAGCTTGGACGCCTCAGATACGCAGTATTTT. It is translated as CASSLDASDTQYF.

Ten or more counts support this clonotype. The CDR3 region is CASSFEGPSDPPYEQYF. For the CDR3, the DNA is TGTGCCAGCAGCTTTGAAGGACCCAGCGACCCTCCCTACGAGCAGTACTTC. The V and J genes are TRBV7-8 and TRBJ2-7; D not resolved. V gave up 3 bases and J gave up 2 bases, with 20 bases separating them. This CDR3 has 17 residues. From germline, CDR1 is SGHVS and CDR2 FQNEAQ.

CDR3 in DNA: TGTGCCAGCAGCCAGCGTTACCAAGAGACCCAGTACTTC. Residues: CASSQRYQETQYF. The chain couples TRBV7-8 to TRBJ2-5; unclear D gene. Germline V CDR1 and CDR2: SGHVS, FQNEAQ. CDR3 length equals 13 residues. The germline V and J ends were trimmed by 5 bases and 0 bases, with 7 bases remaining between them. Complete variable domain (other parts from reference TRBV7-8 and TRBJ2-5): GAGVSQSPRYKVAKRGQDVALRCDPISGHVSLFWYQQALGQGPEFLTYFQNEAQLDKSGLPSDRFFAERPEGSVSTLKIQRTQQEDSAVYLCASSQRYQETQYFGPGTRLLVL.

V usage is TRBV10-3 and J usage is TRBJ2-3; D gene unclear. The germline CDR1 and CDR2 sequences are ENHRY and SYGVKD. With 3 bases removed from V and 4 bases from J, the gap between germline ends came to 5 bases. The CDR3 covers 12 residues. The CDR3: CAISEFSDTQYF. CDR3 DNA: TGTGCCATCAGTGAATTTTCAGATACGCAGTATTTT.

About this clonotype itself: An end of the junction differs from the germline gene, which may be a read error. The chain carries TRBV3-1 and TRBJ2-1; D unresolved. Germline V lookup: CDR1 LGHDT, CDR2 YNNKEL (reference sequence). This CDR3 is 16 amino acids long. The CDR3: CASSRFSGETYNKQFF. In DNA, the CDR3 is TGTGCCAGCAGCCGATTTAGTGGGGAAACCTACAATAAGCAGTTCTTC.

The gene calls are TRBV5-4 and TRBJ2-1, with D perhaps TRBD2 (6 bases). The CDR3 totals 16 residues. V lost 0 bases and J lost 6, with 16 bases in between. In germline, CDR1 is SGHNT, CDR2 YYREEE (reference sequence). The chain's CDR3 is CASSLVGGILGNEQFF. The CDR3 DNA is TGTGCCAGCAGCTTGGTGGGGGGTATATTGGGCAATGAGCAGTTCTTC.

This clonotype was counted between two and nine times. This sequence joins TRBV7-9 and TRBJ1-3; D unclear. Trimming removed 2 bases from V and 8 bases from J, with 7 bases in between. The germline V gene has CDR1 SEHNR and CDR2 FQNEAQ (reference sequence). The CDR3 runs to 12 residues. The CDR3: CASSLSVDTIYF. CDR3 DNA sequence: TGTGCCAGCAGCTTAAGCGTGGACACCATATATTTT.

A note on this clonotype: The CDR3 end shows no conserved phenylalanine or tryptophan, and so a read error is likely. The chain uses TRBV7-3 and TRBJ2-7, with TRBD2 as a possible D gene (6 bases). The CDR3 has 11 amino acids. V gave up 7 bases and J gave up 8 bases, with 12 bases separating them. From germline, CDR1 is SGHTA and CDR2 FQGTGA. The CDR3 sequence: CASISGVQQYS. CDR3 in DNA: TGTGCCAGCATCTCGGGGGTCCAGCAGTACTCC.

This clonotype showed up just a few times. V and J are TRBV10-3 and TRBJ1-1; D not certain. V lost 4 bases, J lost 5 bases, and 11 bases lay in between. This CDR3 is built from 13 residues. Per germline, CDR1 ENHRY and CDR2 SYGVKD. CDR3 protein: CAISASSRTEAFF. The CDR3 region has the DNA TGTGCCATCAGTGCCTCATCCAGGACTGAAGCTTTCTTT.

This clonotype was detected ten times or more. The J gene is TRBJ2-7, the V gene TRBV6-5, with 9 bases that match TRBD1. This CDR3 has 14 residues. Trimming removed 6 bases from V and 6 bases from J; junction bases left unmatched: 9. CDR1 and CDR2 from the germline V gene are MNHEY and SVGAGI. The DNA of the CDR3 is TGTGCCAGCAGCTCTGGGACAGGGTCCCTCGAGCAGTACTTC. Amino acids: CASSSGTGSLEQYF.

The chain carries TRBV25-1 and TRBJ2-1, with 13 positions matching TRBD2. With 6 bases clipped from V and 4 bases from J, the junction kept 3 bases outside the gene matches. Germline-derived CDR1 and CDR2 are MGHDK and SYGVNS. The CDR3 runs to 15 residues. As DNA, the CDR3 is TGTGCCAGCAGGGGGACTAGCGGGATTTACAATGAGCAGTTCTTC. Translating gives CASRGTSGIYNEQFF. Full variable domain (rest looked up from reference TRBV25-1 and TRBJ2-1): EADIYQTPRYLVIGTGKKITLECSQTMGHDKMYWYQQDPGMELHLIHYSYGVNSTEKGDLSSESTVSRIRTEHFPLTLESARPSHTSQYLCASRGTSGIYNEQFFGPGTRLTVL.

The chain has TRBV7-9 and TRBJ2-7; the D is unclear. Germline values: CDR1 SEHNR, CDR2 FQNEAQ (reference sequence). This CDR3 has 12 residues. Trimming pared 1 base from V and 7 bases from J, leaving 8 bases between. The CDR3 here is CASSLGPGEQYF. DNA of the CDR3: TGTGCCAGCAGCTTAGGTCCTGGGGAGCAGTACTTC.

In its sample, this clonotype was seen a few times. This chain connects TRBV20-1 to TRBJ1-5; D not certain. Trimming stripped 4 bases from V and 0 bases from J, with 10 bases between. In germline, CDR1 is DFQATT, CDR2 SNEGSKA (reference sequence). The CDR3 runs to 14 residues. In DNA, the CDR3 is TGCAGTGCTATGGAACAGTTTAGCAATCAGCCCCAGCATTTT. Protein product: CSAMEQFSNQPQHF.